The following is a T cell receptor (beta chain) sequence with its context. What it recognizes is unknown. Single viable CD3+CD4+CD8-CD45RO+ cells were sorted as the memory CD4+ T cells. This sample was taken from a study of memory CD4+ T cells and cytomegalovirus serostatus. V lost 1 base, J lost 7 bases, and 7 bases stayed unmatched. Germline CDR1 LGHNA, CDR2 YNFKEQ. The CDR3 runs 16 residues. Findings and caveats of the study: Repertoires predicted CMV serostatus with median bootstrapped AUC of approximately 0.94. CD4+ memory repertoires contained about two fifths of the 164 reported CMV TCRbeta sequences.

The method was immunoSEQ multiplex PCR; TCRdb's version includes in-frame clones alone and lacks a portion of them. The table lists 40,000 to 45,000 clones, 76% of them singletons. Sequencing was carried out using memory CD4+ T cells from blood. This receptor was identified in an adult in good health and CMV-seronegative. V is TRBV4-2 and J is TRBJ2-1; TRBD2 aligns across 10 bases. This CDR3 reads CASSQGAGGPVNEQFF. CDR3 DNA: TGTGCCAGCAGCCAAGGAGCGGGGGGGCCAGTGAATGAGCAGTTCTTC.